This entry lists 15 T cell receptor beta chains sequenced from one sample in a study of blood T cells in healthy people across ages. Primed by a sample-barcoded 5' primer and a J-beta primer mix, a second PCR proceeded for about 6 to 12 cycles. TCRdb ran MiXCR on the 5' RACE reads and lists one entry per CDR3 protein. The sample has roughly 2 million distinct CDR3 sequences, around 50% seen once. The specimen was blood. All receptors come from a woman between 40 and 50 years old in good health.

The rearrangement joins TRBV20-1 to TRBJ2-5; 13 bases map to TRBD2. V shed 5 bases and J 1 base; nucleotides not matched to a gene: 7. Germline values: CDR1 DFQATT, CDR2 SNEGSKA (reference sequence). This CDR3 is 16 amino acids long. CDR3 sequence: CSARRLAGGPQETQYF. The CDR3 nucleotides read TGCAGTGCTCGTCGACTAGCGGGGGGCCCCCAAGAGACCCAGTACTTC.

This rearrangement joins TRBV13 to TRBJ2-1; 7 bases agree with TRBD1. Germline V CDR1 and CDR2: PRHDT, FYEKMQ (reference sequence). V lost 5 bases and J lost 7; bases outside the gene matches: 8. CDR3 length equals 14 residues. CDR3 protein: CASSPQDRKNEQFF. Written as DNA, the CDR3 is TGTGCCAGCAGCCCACAGGACAGGAAAAATGAGCAGTTCTTC.

The chain has TRBV20-1 and TRBJ2-1, with 9 bases identical to TRBD1. The CDR3 runs to 21 residues. Germline lookup yields CDR1 DFQATT and CDR2 SNEGSKA (reference sequence). Unmatched junction bases numbered 29, after V lost 5 bases and J lost 6 bases. The CDR3 protein is CSAPPTFTGTGISGAINEQFF. The CDR3 region has the DNA TGCAGTGCTCCTCCCACATTCACCGGGACAGGGATCAGTGGAGCAATCAATGAGCAGTTCTTC.

The sample holds a few counts of this clonotype. The rearrangement joins TRBV28 to TRBJ2-3, with no clear D. With 4 bases removed from V and 2 bases from J, the gap between germline ends came to 13 bases. Germline V gives CDR1 MDHEN, CDR2 SYDVKM. The CDR3 is 15 residues long. In DNA form, the CDR3 reads TGTGCCAGCAGTTCCCTTCGGCAGATCACAGATACGCAGTATTTT. It yields the protein CASSSLRQITDTQYF. The full variable domain, rest sourced from reference TRBV28 and TRBJ2-3, is DVKVTQSSRYLVKRTGEKVFLECVQDMDHENMFWYRQDPGLGLRLIYFSYDVKMKEKGDIPEGYSVSREKKERFSLILESASTNQTSMYLCASSSLRQITDTQYFGPGTRLTVL.

The chain is built from TRBV2 and TRBJ2-7; D may be TRBD1 (5 bases). This CDR3 is 14 amino acids long. The germline V gene encodes CDR1 SNHLY and CDR2 FYNNEI. The ends were cut back, 7 bases at V and 1 base at J, with 14 bases in the middle. The CDR3, as DNA: TGTGCCAGCACCGAAGACAGATTTTCCTACGAGCAGTACTTC. As protein: CASTEDRFSYEQYF.

This chain links TRBV4-3 with TRBJ2-5; D is undetermined. This CDR3 region has 20 residues. V was pared by 0 bases and J by 5 bases, with 28 bases between. The V gene's germline CDR1 is LGHNA and CDR2 YSLEER. In DNA, the CDR3 is TGCGCCAGCAGCCAAGAGTTGGAAGGAGCCGCCAGAGGCCCCTTGGAGACCCAGTACTTC. It encodes CASSQELEGAARGPLETQYF.

The chain combines TRBV9 with TRBJ2-5; D might be TRBD2 (5 bases). V dropped 4 bases and J dropped 3 bases, with 16 bases sitting between them. Germline V gene lookup returns CDR1 SGDLS and CDR2 YYNGEE. The CDR3 consists of 15 residues. The CDR3 protein is CASSPSGVAKETQYF. The DNA of the CDR3 is TGTGCCAGCAGCCCCTCCGGGGTAGCGAAAGAGACCCAGTACTTC.

This clonotype was counted a few times. J is TRBJ2-2 and V is TRBV5-1; 11 bases line up with TRBD2. Trimming cost V 4 bases and J 6 bases; bases outside gene matches: 2. Germline CDR1 SGHRS, CDR2 YFSETQ. CDR3 length: 14 amino acids. CDR3 DNA: TGCGCCAGCAGCGTGGGACTAGCGGCCGGGGAGCTGTTTTTT. This sequence encodes CASSVGLAAGELFF.

V gene TRBV7-2 combines with J gene TRBJ1-2; D is unresolved. Trimming took 5 bases from V and 7 from J, leaving 17 bases between them. The CDR3 is made up of 14 amino acids. Germline lookup yields CDR1 SGHTA and CDR2 FQGNSA. In DNA, the CDR3 is TGTGCCAGCAGCCACGATATGAGGGTTTCTGGCTACACCTTC. This translates into CASSHDMRVSGYTF.

The sample holds one count of this clonotype. The J gene is TRBJ2-1, the V gene TRBV11-2, with 9 bases that match TRBD2. This CDR3 contains 17 residues. The V segment lost 5 bases and the J segment 7 bases; nucleotides outside the gene matches: 15. The germline V gene has CDR1 SGHAT and CDR2 FQNNGV. CDR3 region: CASSRDRPSGVQNEQFF. The CDR3 bases are TGTGCCAGCAGCCGTGATCGCCCTAGCGGGGTACAGAATGAGCAGTTCTTC.

This chain uses TRBV27 with TRBJ1-4; D is perhaps TRBD1 (5 bases). Trimming took off 7 bases at V and 7 bases at J, with 10 bases between the two ends. The CDR3 spans 12 residues. Germline V gene sequence: CDR1 MNHEY, CDR2 SMNVEV (reference sequence). CDR3 residues: CASKTGGEKLFF. The DNA for the CDR3 is TGTGCCAGCAAAACGGGGGGTGAAAAACTGTTTTTT.

The chain carries TRBV5-1 and TRBJ2-7; D is ambiguous. Trimming took 9 bases from V and 0 from J, leaving 13 bases between them. The CDR3 extends over 13 amino acids. Per germline, CDR1 SGHRS and CDR2 YFSETQ. DNA of the CDR3: TGCGCCACCCAGGACCCAAGCTCCTACGAGCAGTACTTC. Amino acids: CATQDPSSYEQYF.

In its sample, this clonotype was seen a few times. The chain is built from TRBV11-1 and TRBJ1-2, with D perhaps TRBD1 (5 bases). The CDR3 runs to 15 residues. V lost 2 bases and J 4 bases, leaving 14 bases between the germline ends. Germline CDR1 reads SGHAT; CDR2 reads FQDESV (reference sequence). CDR3 amino acids: CASSLRPGNLYGYTF. The CDR3 nucleotides are TGTGCCAGCAGCTTAAGACCAGGGAACCTCTATGGCTACACCTTC.

This rearrangement joins TRBV7-2 to TRBJ2-1; a possible D gene is TRBD2 (5 bases). The V end lost 3 bases, the J end lost 7 bases, and 13 bases lay between the germline ends. The CDR3 totals 14 residues. CDR1 is SGHTA and CDR2 is FQGNSA in the germline V gene. CDR3 nucleotides: TGTGCCAGCAGCTTTACTAGATCGGGTAATGAGCAGTTCTTC. Protein sequence: CASSFTRSGNEQFF.

This sequence joins TRBV5-1 and TRBJ2-4; tentative D call: TRBD1 (5 bases). The ends were cut back, 0 bases at V and 0 bases at J, with 22 bases in the middle. The CDR3 sequence is 20 residues long. CDR1 is SGHRS, CDR2 YFSETQ, per germline. CDR3 residues: CASSLDHRTTPTLAKNIQYF. The CDR3 DNA reads TGCGCCAGCAGCTTGGACCACAGGACGACACCTACACTAGCCAAAAACATTCAGTACTTC.